The clone carrying this TCR beta chain showed up just once. Assay used: immunoSEQ multiplex PCR; TCRdb lists only in-frame clones, some missing. The top ten hold 8.5% to 9% of the sample, which has about 140,000 clones, around 87% seen once. This sample is drawn from a study of blood T cell repertoires in COVID-19. Turning to the study itself: Whether acute or convalescent, the COVID-19 samples came from the United States, Italy and Spain. T cells, B-cell-depleted T cells, or PBMCs supplied cDNA or gDNA.

The CDR3 length is 16 residues. Germline values: CDR1 MDHEN, CDR2 SYDVKM. The V and J ends lost 8 bases and 4 bases, in that order; junction bases with no gene match: 15. This chain joins TRBV28 and TRBJ1-2; 8 bases align to TRBD1. Source material: peripheral blood. The sequence derives from a woman in her fifties or sixties with active or convalescent COVID-19. The CDR3: CASGGTGEISGYGYTF. CDR3 coding DNA: TGTGCCAGCGGCGGGACAGGTGAAATATCGGGCTATGGCTACACCTTC.